This T cell receptor beta chain was observed in a study of cytomegalovirus exposure and HLA in healthy donors. In regard to this clone: No antigen is known for it.

Germline V gene lookup returns CDR1 SGHDT and CDR2 YYEEEE. There are 15 residues in the CDR3. V trimming: 4 bases; J trimming: 6 bases; junction bases outside the gene matches: 10. Study findings and constraints: In vitro data verified three CMV-associated chains as specific for CMV antigens. Segments of the TCR beta V type were, in most cases, productive about 90% or about 30% of the time in an earlier analysis. A classifier reportedly called cytomegalovirus status with high sensitivity and specificity. Later analysis identified over 15,000 TCR beta sequences associated with HLA alleles, using a false discovery rate threshold of 0.05.

Amplification used 60 Vbeta primers and 13 Jbeta primers. Using immunoSEQ multiplex PCR, the repertoire was profiled, and TCRdb retains in-frame clones only, with some absent. Of about 130,000 clones detected, about 73% appear once; the ten largest clones hold around 2.1%. This clonotype was obtained from a woman aged 40 to 55 in good health and CMV-seropositive. The chain combines TRBV5-6 with TRBJ2-5, with TRBD1 matching 9 bases. Sample: PBMCs. For the CDR3, the DNA is TGTGCCAGCAGCGCCGCGGGACAGGGCGGCCAGACCCAGTACTTC. Its protein is CASSAAGQGGQTQYF.